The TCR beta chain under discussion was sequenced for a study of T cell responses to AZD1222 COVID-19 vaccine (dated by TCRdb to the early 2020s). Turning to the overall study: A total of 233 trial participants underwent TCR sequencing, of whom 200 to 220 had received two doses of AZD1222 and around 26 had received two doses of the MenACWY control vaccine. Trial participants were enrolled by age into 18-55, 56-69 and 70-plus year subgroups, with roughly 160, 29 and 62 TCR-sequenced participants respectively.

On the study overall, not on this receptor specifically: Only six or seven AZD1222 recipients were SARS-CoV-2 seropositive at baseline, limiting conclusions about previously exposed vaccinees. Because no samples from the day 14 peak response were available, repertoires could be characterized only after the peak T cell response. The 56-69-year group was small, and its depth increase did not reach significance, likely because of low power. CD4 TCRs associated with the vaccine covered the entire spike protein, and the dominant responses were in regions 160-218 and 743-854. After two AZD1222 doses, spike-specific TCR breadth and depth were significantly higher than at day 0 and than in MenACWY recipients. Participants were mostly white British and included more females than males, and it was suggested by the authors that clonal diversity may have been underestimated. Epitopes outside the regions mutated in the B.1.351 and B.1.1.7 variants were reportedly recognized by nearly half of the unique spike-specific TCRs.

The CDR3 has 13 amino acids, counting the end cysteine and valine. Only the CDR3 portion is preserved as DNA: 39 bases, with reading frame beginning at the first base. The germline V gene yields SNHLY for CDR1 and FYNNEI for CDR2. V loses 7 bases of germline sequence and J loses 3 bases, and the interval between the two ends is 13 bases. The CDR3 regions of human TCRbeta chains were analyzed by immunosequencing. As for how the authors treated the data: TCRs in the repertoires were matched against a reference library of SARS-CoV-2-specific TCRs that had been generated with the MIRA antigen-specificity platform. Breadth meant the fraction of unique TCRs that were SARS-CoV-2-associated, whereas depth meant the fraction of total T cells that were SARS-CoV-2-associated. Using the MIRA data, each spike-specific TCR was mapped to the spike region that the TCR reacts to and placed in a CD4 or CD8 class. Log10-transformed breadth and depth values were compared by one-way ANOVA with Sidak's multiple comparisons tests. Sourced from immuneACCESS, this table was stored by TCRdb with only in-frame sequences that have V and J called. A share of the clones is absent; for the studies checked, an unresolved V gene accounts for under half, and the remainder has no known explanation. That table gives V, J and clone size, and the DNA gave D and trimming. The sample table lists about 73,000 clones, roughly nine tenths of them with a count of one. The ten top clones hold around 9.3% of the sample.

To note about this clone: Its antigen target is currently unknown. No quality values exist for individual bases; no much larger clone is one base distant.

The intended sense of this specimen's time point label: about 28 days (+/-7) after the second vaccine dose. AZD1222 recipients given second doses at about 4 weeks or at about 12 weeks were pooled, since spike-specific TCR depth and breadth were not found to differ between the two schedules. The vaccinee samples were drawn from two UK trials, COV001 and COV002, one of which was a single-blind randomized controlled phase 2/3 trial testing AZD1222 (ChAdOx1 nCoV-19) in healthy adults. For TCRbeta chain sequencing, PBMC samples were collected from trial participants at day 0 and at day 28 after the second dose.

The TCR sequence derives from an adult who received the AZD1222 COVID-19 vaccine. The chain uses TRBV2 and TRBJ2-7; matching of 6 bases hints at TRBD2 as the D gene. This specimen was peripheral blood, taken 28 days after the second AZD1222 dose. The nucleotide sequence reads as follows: TGTGCCAGCACCCTGGGGAGGAACTACGAGCAGTACGTC. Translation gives CASTLGRNYEQYV.